The sequence of this TCR beta chain was determined in a study of T cell responses to AZD1222 COVID-19 vaccine. Here immunoSEQ multiplex PCR was the method, and the copy in TCRdb shows in-frame clones only, minus some. The top ten clones hold 2% to 2.5% of a sample with roughly 140,000 clones, about 91% of them seen once. This clone has a handful of counts. CDR1 MDHEN and CDR2 SYDVKM come from the germline V gene. Trimming removed 3 bases at V and 6 bases at J, with 15 bases between. The CDR3 totals 14 residues. This material consisted of peripheral blood, taken on day 0 of AZD1222 vaccination. V gene TRBV28 combines with J gene TRBJ2-7; a possible D gene is TRBD1 (7 bases). This TCR came from an adult in good health. The chain's CDR3 is CASSFISRGAEQYF. Written as DNA, the CDR3 is TGTGCCAGCAGTTTTATCTCCAGGGGGGCCGAGCAGTACTTC.